This TCR beta chain appears in the sequencing data of a study of T cell repertoires in cytomegalovirus infection. The study's findings and limits: Predominance within the ex vivo response was attributable to HLA-C-restricted CMV-specific TCR beta clonotypes.

TCRdb fed the reads into MiXCR, producing one record per CDR3 protein. The sample records about a million distinct CDR3 sequences, roughly 30% being singletons. Germline lookup yields CDR1 MNHEY and CDR2 SVGAGI. The junction had 3 bases not matched to a gene; V was cut back by 6 bases and J by 4 bases. The CDR3 is 14 residues long. This clonotype came up a few times. The antigen is not known. The chain is built from TRBV6-5 and TRBJ2-1, with 10 bases fitting TRBD2. The sequenced sample was cultured CD8+ T cells from PBMCs, obtained from culture after CMV antigen stimulation. The source is a human donor in good health (CMV status not recorded). Some clones in this sample may be carry-over from other donors' samples. CDR3 in amino acids: CASRLAGLYNEQFF. For the CDR3, the DNA is TGTGCCAGCAGACTAGCGGGGTTATACAATGAGCAGTTCTTC.